The clone carrying this T cell receptor (beta chain) was seen many times. Its antigen is undetermined. Researchers took RNA transcripts and amplified the TCR beta CDR3 regions from them. TCR CDR3 regions were first amplified by RT-PCR with HTBI primers. TCRdb re-called the multiplex PCR reads through MiXCR, storing one row per CDR3 protein. The table lists 300,000 to 350,000 distinct CDR3 sequences, roughly 18% of them singletons. These data originate in a study of T cells in Graves' hyperthyroidism and ophthalmopathy. Study-wide results and caveats: The model identified upcoming ophthalmopathy a median about 6.5 months ahead of onset. Most clonotypes expanded in the thyroid (above 0.001) were also present in blood.

Patients with uncontrolled infections, other autoimmune diseases, pregnancy or lactation were excluded. Together with thyroid ultrasound, orbital computed tomography, serum thyroxine and TRAb, clinical symptoms were used for diagnoses. The sequenced sample was blood. This receptor was taken from a woman aged 50 to 60 with Graves' hyperthyroidism.

The CDR3 region is CASSEWTDTQYF. The DNA of the CDR3 is TGCGCCAGCAGTGAGTGGACAGATACGCAGTATTTT. The rearrangement uses TRBV10-1 and TRBJ2-3, with unresolved D. This CDR3 has 12 residues. V lost 1 base and J 3 bases, leaving 2 bases between the germline ends. The germline V gene encodes CDR1 WNHNN and CDR2 SYGVQD (reference sequence).